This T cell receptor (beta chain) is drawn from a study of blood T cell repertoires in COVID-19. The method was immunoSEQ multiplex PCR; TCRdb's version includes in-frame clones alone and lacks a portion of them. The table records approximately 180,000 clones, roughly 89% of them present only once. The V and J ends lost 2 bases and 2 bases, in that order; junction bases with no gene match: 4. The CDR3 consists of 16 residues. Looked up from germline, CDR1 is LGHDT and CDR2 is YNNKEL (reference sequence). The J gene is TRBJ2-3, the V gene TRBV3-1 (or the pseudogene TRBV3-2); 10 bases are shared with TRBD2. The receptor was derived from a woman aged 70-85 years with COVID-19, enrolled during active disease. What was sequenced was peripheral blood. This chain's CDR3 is CASSQQTSGFTDTQYF. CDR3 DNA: TGTGCCAGCAGCCAACAGACTAGCGGGTTCACAGATACGCAGTATTTT.